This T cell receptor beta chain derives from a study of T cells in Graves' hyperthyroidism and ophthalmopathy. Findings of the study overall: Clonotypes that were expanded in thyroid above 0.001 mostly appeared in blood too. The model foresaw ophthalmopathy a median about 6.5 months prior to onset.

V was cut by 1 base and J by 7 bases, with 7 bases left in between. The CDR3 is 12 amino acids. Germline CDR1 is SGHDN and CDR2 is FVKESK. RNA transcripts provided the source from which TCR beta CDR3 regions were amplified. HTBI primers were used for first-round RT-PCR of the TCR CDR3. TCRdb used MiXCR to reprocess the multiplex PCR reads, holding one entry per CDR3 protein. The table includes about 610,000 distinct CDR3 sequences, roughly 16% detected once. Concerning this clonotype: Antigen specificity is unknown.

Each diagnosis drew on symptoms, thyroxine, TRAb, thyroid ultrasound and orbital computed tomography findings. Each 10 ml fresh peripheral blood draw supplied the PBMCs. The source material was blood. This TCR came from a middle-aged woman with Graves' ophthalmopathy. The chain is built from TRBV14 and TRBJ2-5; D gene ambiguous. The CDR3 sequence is CASSQVLGTQYF. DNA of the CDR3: TGTGCCAGCAGCCAAGTACTCGGGACCCAGTACTTC. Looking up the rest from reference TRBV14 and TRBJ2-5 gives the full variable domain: EAGVTQFPSHSVIEKGQTVTLRCDPISGHDNLYWYRRVMGKEIKFLLHFVKESKQDESGMPNNRFLAERTGGTYSTLKVQPAELEDSGVYFCASSQVLGTQYFGPGTRLLVL.